The 23 T cell receptor beta chains in this list originate from one sample, sequenced in a study of spatial heterogeneity in lung cancer. Each CDR3 protein gets one entry after TCRdb re-called the 5' RACE reads with MiXCR. Among about 92,000 distinct CDR3 sequences listed, approximately 12% were seen once. As for time point: sample taken at primary tumor resection. Whole RNA from tumor, nontumor lung or frozen PBMC was sequenced unsorted. The sequencing used PBMCs, collected at surgery. These receptors were obtained from a male donor with early-stage non-small cell lung cancer.

This chain links TRBV7-3 with TRBJ2-5, with a weak D call TRBD1 (5 bases). The CDR3 covers 13 residues. CDR1 and CDR2 (germline): SGHTA, FQGTGA. The germline V and J ends were trimmed by 5 bases and 4 bases, with 11 bases remaining between them. CDR3 bases: TGTGCCAGCAGCGTAGGGGTAGGAGAGACCCAGTACTTC. Amino acids: CASSVGVGETQYF.

The chain recombines TRBV12-3 or TRBV12-4 with TRBJ2-6, with unresolved D. This CDR3 region has 15 residues. With 2 bases removed from V and 4 bases from J, the gap between germline ends came to 9 bases. CDR3 loop: CASSLTAAGANVLTF. The CDR3 nucleotides read TGTGCCAGCAGTTTAACAGCCGCCGGGGCCAACGTCCTGACTTTC.

This clonotype has ten or more counts. The rearrangement joins TRBV20-1 to TRBJ2-7, with TRBD1 matching 8 bases. The CDR3 spans 13 residues. The germline gives CDR1 DFQATT, CDR2 SNEGSKA (reference sequence). The J segment lost 6 bases and the V segment lost 4 bases, leaving 8 bases of the junction unmatched. DNA of the CDR3: TGCAGTGCTATAAAGGGACAGGTGGGCGAGCAGTACTTC. This codes for CSAIKGQVGEQYF.

A few counts support this clonotype. The rearrangement links TRBV7-9 to TRBJ2-1; the match to TRBD2 covers 13 bases. The trim removed 6 bases at V and 6 bases at J, leaving 8 bases unmatched. CDR1 and CDR2 from the germline V gene are SEHNR and FQNEAQ (reference sequence). The CDR3 has 16 residues. As DNA, the CDR3 is TGTGCCAGCAGTAGACGACTAGCGGGAGGAGGCAATGAGCAGTTCTTC. It translates to CASSRRLAGGGNEQFF. Variable domain in full (rest from reference TRBV7-9 and TRBJ2-1): DTGVSQNPRHKITKRGQNVTFRCDPISEHNRLYWYRQTLGQGPEFLTYFQNEAQLEKSRLLSDRFSAERPKGSFSTLEIQRTEQGDSAMYLCASSRRLAGGGNEQFFGPGTRLTVL.

The gene calls are TRBV28 and TRBJ2-1, with 10 bases that match TRBD2. Germline CDR1 and CDR2: MDHEN and SYDVKM. The CDR3 is 14 amino acids. V lost 6 bases and J lost 8; bases outside the gene matches: 7. The CDR3 DNA reads TGTGCCAGCAGGTCTAGCGGGAGTTGGTATGAGCAGTTCTTC. As protein: CASRSSGSWYEQFF.

This chain links TRBV14 with TRBJ2-2; 9 bases match TRBD2. The CDR3 extends over 17 amino acids. CDR1 SGHDN and CDR2 FVKESK come from the germline V gene. V was clipped by 0 bases and J by 6 bases; unmatched bases: 8. DNA of the CDR3: TGTGCCAGCAGCCAAGATGAACTAGCGGGTGTTGCCGGGGAGCTGTTTTTT. Translating it yields CASSQDELAGVAGELFF.

This clonotype has more than one count but fewer than ten. The genes are TRBV24-1 and TRBJ2-1; D is undetermined. The germline CDR1 and CDR2 sequences are KGHDR and SFDVKD. Trimming pared 2 bases from V and 0 bases from J, leaving 10 bases between. CDR3 length: 16 amino acids. The CDR3 nucleotides are TGTGCCACCAGTGATTCAAGGCTAAACTCCTACAATGAGCAGTTCTTC. Encoded protein: CATSDSRLNSYNEQFF.

This clonotype showed up many times. The chain carries TRBV23-1 and TRBJ2-7; 8 nucleotides line up with TRBD2. TRBV23-1 carries the ORF label, with uncertain function. This CDR3 contains 10 residues. Losses at the gene ends were 11 bases for V and 9 bases for J; bases not matched to a gene: 6. The CDR3 DNA follows: TGCGCCGGCGCGGGGGGCGTGCAGTACTTC. Its protein is CAGAGGVQYF.

The chain carries TRBV7-9 and TRBJ1-4; perhaps TRBD1 as D (6 bases). The CDR3 length is 14 residues. CDR1 and CDR2 (germline): SEHNR, FQNEAQ (reference sequence). Trimming removed 5 bases at V and 13 bases at J, with 20 bases between. The CDR3 reads CASSTEGVGAGLFF. The CDR3 DNA reads TGTGCCAGCAGCACGGAGGGGGTAGGGGCCGGACTGTTTTTT. Based on the CDR3 plus reference TRBV7-9 and TRBJ1-4, the full variable domain is DTGVSQNPRHKITKRGQNVTFRCDPISEHNRLYWYRQTLGQGPEFLTYFQNEAQLEKSRLLSDRFSAERPKGSFSTLEIQRTEQGDSAMYLCASSTEGVGAGLFFGSGTQLSVL.

This clonotype was recorded at least ten times. CDR3 bases: TGTGCCAGCAGTTCTCGGGGAGATACGCAGTATTTT. Protein sequence: CASSSRGDTQYF. The chain recombines TRBV12-3 or TRBV12-4 with TRBJ2-3, with D possibly being TRBD2 (5 bases). Trimming left V 4 bases short and J 5 bases short, with 7 bases between. The CDR3 is 12 residues long.

This clonotype was counted between two and nine times. The gene calls are TRBV12-5 and TRBJ2-5; TRBD2 agrees at 11 bases. CDR1 is LGHNT, CDR2 FRNRAP, per germline. This CDR3 region has 16 residues. Unmatched junction bases numbered 5, after V lost 2 bases and J lost 3 bases. The DNA of the CDR3 is TGTGCTAGTGGTTTGATAGCGGGGGGGCTTGAAGAGACCCAGTACTTC. Its translation is CASGLIAGGLEETQYF. The complete variable domain, with remaining parts taken from reference TRBV12-5 and TRBJ2-5, reads DARVTQTPRHKVTEMGQEVTMRCQPILGHNTVFWYRQTMMQGLELLAYFRNRAPLDDSGMPKDRFSAEMPDATLATLKIQPSEPRDSAVYFCASGLIAGGLEETQYFGPGTRLLVL.

The V gene is TRBV7-9, the J gene TRBJ2-3; 11 bases align to TRBD2. Germline assignment: CDR1 SEHNR and CDR2 FQNEAQ (reference sequence). The CDR3 runs to 16 residues. The V segment lost 5 bases and the J segment 1 base; nucleotides outside the gene matches: 5. CDR3 sequence (DNA): TGTGCCAGCAGCGAGACTAGCGGGGAGCGCACAGATACGCAGTATTTT. Protein: CASSETSGERTDTQYF.

This clonotype was recorded at least ten times. The J gene is TRBJ2-2, the V gene TRBV24-1; D remains ambiguous. The V end lost 9 bases, the J end lost 6 bases, and 13 bases lay between the germline ends. The CDR3 is 13 residues long. Germline V gene sequence: CDR1 KGHDR, CDR2 SFDVKD. Written as DNA, the CDR3 is TGTGCCACCTCAAGATCGTGGTCCGGGGAGCTGTTTTTT. It yields the protein CATSRSWSGELFF.

This clonotype has more than one count but fewer than ten. The chain carries TRBV5-1 and TRBJ2-3; D is unresolved. Trimming stripped 5 bases from V and 5 bases from J, with 6 bases between. The V gene's germline CDR1 is SGHRS and CDR2 YFSETQ. The length of the CDR3 is 11 residues. The CDR3 DNA sequence: TGCGCCAGCAGGTGGGGAGATACGCAGTATTTT. Protein: CASRWGDTQYF.

There are many counts of this clonotype. The chain links TRBV6-1 to TRBJ2-1; 8 positions agree with TRBD1. The CDR3 is 15 residues long. V was pared by 7 bases and J by 3 bases, with 8 bases of the junction left unmatched. Germline assignment: CDR1 MNHNS and CDR2 SASEGT. The CDR3 is CASNLEDRVYNEQFF. The CDR3 bases are TGTGCCAGCAACTTGGAGGACAGGGTCTACAATGAGCAGTTCTTC.

The V call is TRBV18, the J call TRBJ2-1, with TRBD2 matching 9 bases. Germline V CDR1 and CDR2: KGHSH, LQKENI. This CDR3 is built from 15 residues. V gave up 2 bases and J gave up 10 bases; unmatched junction bases: 9. As DNA, the CDR3 is TGTGCCAGCTCACCAAGTGGCGGGAGGGCCAGGGAGCAGTTCTTC. Protein sequence: CASSPSGGRAREQFF.

The V gene is TRBV7-6, the J gene TRBJ2-1, with 9 bases lining up with TRBD2. Germline V gives CDR1 SGHVS, CDR2 FNYEAQ. Unmatched junction bases numbered 1, after V lost 1 base and J lost 3 bases. The CDR3 runs to 15 residues. The CDR3 protein is CASSLGLADYNEQFF. The CDR3 DNA reads as TGTGCCAGCAGCTTAGGACTAGCGGACTACAATGAGCAGTTCTTC.

The chain combines TRBV4-3 with TRBJ2-5; D uncertain. The germline CDR1 and CDR2 sequences are LGHNA and YSLEER. The CDR3 totals 14 residues. V was pared by 0 bases and J by 5 bases, with 10 bases between. The CDR3 sequence: CASSQDHGQETQYF. The DNA of the CDR3 is TGCGCCAGCAGCCAAGATCACGGCCAGGAGACCCAGTACTTC.

This clonotype was seen at least ten times. V is TRBV20-1 and J is TRBJ2-2, with a tentative D call TRBD2 (8 bases). Trimming took off 6 bases at V and 11 bases at J, with 31 bases between the two ends. Germline CDR1 is DFQATT and CDR2 is SNEGSKA (reference sequence). The CDR3 has 17 residues. DNA for the CDR3: TGCAGTGCCACAGGGGCCTGGCTAGCGGGTAGAGGTGTCGAGCTGTTTTTT. Amino acid sequence: CSATGAWLAGRGVELFF.

The rearrangement joins TRBV7-3 to TRBJ2-5; weak D call: TRBD1 (6 bases). This CDR3 has 14 residues. Germline loops: CDR1 SGHTA, CDR2 FQGTGA. Trimming took off 4 bases at V and 0 bases at J, with 9 bases between the two ends. The CDR3 bases are TGTGCCAGCAGCTCTGACAGGCACCAAGAGACCCAGTACTTC. Encoded protein: CASSSDRHQETQYF.

This clonotype was counted between two and nine times. The chain employs TRBV20-1 and TRBJ1-2; 9 nucleotides line up with TRBD1. Germline V gives CDR1 DFQATT, CDR2 SNEGSKA (reference sequence). V shed 6 bases, J shed 2 bases, and the junction held 1 base outside the gene matches. This CDR3 has 12 amino acids. The CDR3 nucleotides are TGCAGTGCGGGGACAGGGAACTATGGCTACACCTTC. Translated: CSAGTGNYGYTF.

The rearrangement links TRBV6-2 or TRBV6-3 to TRBJ1-1; possibly TRBD1 for D (6 bases). This CDR3 is 15 amino acids long. Germline V CDR1 and CDR2: MNHEY, SVGEGT. V shed 10 bases and J shed 3 bases, with 21 bases lying between them. In DNA form, the CDR3 reads TGTGCCACCTATCGAGGGGGGAAGGTAGACACTGAAGCTTTCTTT. Its protein product is CATYRGGKVDTEAFF.

This clonotype appeared a few times. The chain links TRBV4-3 to TRBJ1-6; D is unclear. This CDR3 contains 16 residues. Germline values: CDR1 LGHNA, CDR2 YSLEER. V was pared by 0 bases and J by 7 bases, with 13 bases between. CDR3 protein: CASSQDRRPINSPLHF. CDR3 DNA: TGCGCCAGCAGCCAAGATCGGAGACCGATAAATTCACCCCTCCACTTT.